This T cell receptor beta chain was sequenced for a study of blood T cell repertoires in COVID-19. Study-wide background: Whether acute or convalescent, the COVID-19 samples came from the United States, Italy and Spain. From T cells, B-cell-depleted T cells, or PBMCs came the material, which was cDNA or gDNA.

This CDR3 spans 13 amino acids. Germline CDR1 reads GTSNPN; CDR2 reads SVGIG (reference sequence). V was trimmed by 4 bases and J by 5 bases, leaving 9 bases between them. Per the authors' pipeline: For nucleated cells, counts were estimated from reference gene primer amplification. Clones were read by immunoSEQ multiplex PCR, and TCRdb kept only the in-frame ones, dropping some. V and J calls and clone size follow that table, whereas D and trimming were derived from the DNA. The sample carries 140,000 or so clones, 70% to 90% recorded once. The clonotype was recovered from a human donor with acute or convalescent COVID-19. The donor label of this sample is uncertain. Material for sequencing was peripheral blood. The chain employs TRBV30 and TRBJ1-6; D may be TRBD1 (6 bases). The CDR3 DNA is TGTGCCTGGATGGGGGCTAATAATTCACCCCTCCACTTT. Amino acid sequence: CAWMGANNSPLHF.